Listed below are T cell receptor beta chains from one sample, sequenced in a study of T cell responses to AZD1222 COVID-19 vaccine. TCRdb's copy holds only in-frame clones and misses some; the assay was immunoSEQ multiplex PCR. Of about 130,000 clones listed, around 92% were seen once; the top ten hold roughly 3.4%. This material consisted of peripheral blood, taken 28 days after the second AZD1222 dose. Receptors originate from an adult who received the AZD1222 COVID-19 vaccine. The CDR3 runs from the conserved cysteine through the conserved F or W. Size is omitted from some rows. Given values are once, few, many or a class for expanded clones.

size	J	length	V	CDR3
-	TRBJ1-1	13	TRBV3-1/TRBV3-2	CASSRVGNTEAFF
-	TRBJ1-1	13	TRBV11-3	CASSLQQNTEAFF
-	TRBJ2-3	16	TRBV18	CASSRTGHLSTDTQYF
-	TRBJ2-1	17	TRBV6-1	CASSKGDRASGYNEQFF
-	TRBJ2-7	13	TRBV11-2	CASSLAQAYEQYF
-	TRBJ2-7	15	TRBV28	CASRGPGTGGSEQYF
once	TRBJ2-1	17	TRBV27	CASSPRQRRDSYNEQFF
-	TRBJ1-1	12	TRBV5-6	CASSQDWSEAFF
-	TRBJ1-5	13	TRBV14	CASSQGGRQPQHF
-	TRBJ1-1	15	TRBV3-1/TRBV3-2	CASSQDVGKNTEAFF
-	TRBJ2-5	13	TRBV11-3	CASSLGLAKTQYF
-	TRBJ1-2	13	TRBV2	CASSPGPEGGYTF
-	TRBJ2-1	15	TRBV7-2	CASSLDAGGYNEQFF
-	TRBJ2-7	14	TRBV6-5	CASSTGTGTYEQYF
-	TRBJ2-1	15	TRBV7-6	CASSSTSGSFNEQFF
-	TRBJ1-2	16	TRBV6-5	CASSYSSGLDGYGYTF
-	TRBJ2-7	14	TRBV27	CASSTGLLSYEQYF
-	TRBJ2-3	16	TRBV5-1	CASSLRGSGSADTQYF
-	TRBJ2-1	13	TRBV5-6	CASILGLYNEQFF
-	TRBJ2-7	18	TRBV4-1	CASSQRLAGTTTNYEQYF
-	TRBJ2-7	14	TRBV6-5	CASRKDRASYEQYF
-	TRBJ2-1	15	TRBV11-3	CASSLNSGAYNEQFF
-	TRBJ2-7	14	TRBV6-5	CASRNRGLGYEQYF
once	TRBJ1-6	15	TRBV28	CATLLGRRFNSPLHF
-	TRBJ2-1	16	TRBV18	CASSPQGTSGSNEQFF
-	TRBJ2-6	14	TRBV6-4	CASSERAGANVLTF
-	TRBJ1-3	14	TRBV25-1	CASSGVRSGNTIYF
-	TRBJ1-3	15	TRBV11-2	CASSKGTGTGNTIYF
once	TRBJ1-1	14	TRBV19	CASSPGTGNTEAFF
-	TRBJ2-7	14	TRBV5-6	CASSLGQVTYEQYF
-	TRBJ2-1	14	TRBV19	CASHGQGAYNEQFF
-	TRBJ2-7	12	TRBV12-3/TRBV12-4	CASSWTGYEQYF
-	TRBJ1-1	13	TRBV19	CASSTQLNTEAFF
-	TRBJ2-5	15	TRBV7-7	CASSLRPGNSETQYF
-	TRBJ1-2	13	TRBV30	CAWSVGQGNGYTF
-	TRBJ2-2	18	TRBV7-2	CASSLRRGWRENTGELFF
-	TRBJ2-1	14	TRBV9	CASSPGLAGVEQFF
-	TRBJ1-3	12	TRBV7-9	CASSLDGNTIYF
-	TRBJ2-2	14	TRBV29-1	CSVETGENTGELFF
-	TRBJ1-2	13	TRBV3-1/TRBV3-2	CASSQFDGGGYTF
-	TRBJ1-2	11	TRBV29-1	CSVAPYYGYTF
-	TRBJ1-6	14	TRBV19	CASSKDRYNSPLHF